This is a list of T cell receptor beta chains from one sample in a study of blood T cell repertoires in COVID-19. TCRdb keeps only in-frame clones here, not all; method: immunoSEQ multiplex PCR. The sample comprises over 25,000 clones, approximately 80% of which are singletons, and 13% rests with the top ten. Source material: peripheral blood. Receptor source: a human donor in a cohort sampled during active COVID-19. Both conserved end residues are part of each CDR3. A D gene is named only where the DNA matches it firmly.

j_call v_call d_call cdr3_aa
TRBJ2-7 TRBV5-1 TRBD1 CASSSRQGIDEQYF
TRBJ1-3 TRBV6-6 . CASSRSGGGFAFLGNTIYF
TRBJ2-3 TRBV19 . CASSDSGADTQYF
TRBJ2-3 TRBV2 . CASSESQGTDTQYF
TRBJ2-2 TRBV24-1 . CATSGDSPLWTGELFF
TRBJ1-5 TRBV6-5 TRBD1 CATGTGYQPQHF
TRBJ2-3 TRBV2 . CASSETSIRTDTQYF
TRBJ1-4 TRBV14 TRBD1 CASSQWGQDEKLFF
TRBJ1-5 TRBV6-2/TRBV6-3 . CASSYGDYSNQPQHF
TRBJ2-5 TRBV3-1/TRBV3-2 TRBD2 CASSHVAGGSAQYF
TRBJ1-6 TRBV19 . CASSMVRQESPLHF
TRBJ2-2 TRBV11-2 . CASSLDRSGNTGELFF
TRBJ1-6 TRBV5-6 TRBD1 CASSRQGGNSPLHF
TRBJ1-2 TRBV27 TRBD1 CASSSPTGGNYGYTF
TRBJ1-1 TRBV10-1 . CASSRGGSNVAEAFF
TRBJ2-7 TRBV7-8 . CASSTQDSYAYEQYF
TRBJ1-5 TRBV6-6 TRBD1 CASRQTGGNQPQHF
TRBJ2-1 TRBV11-1 . CASSRLGTQLYNEQFF
TRBJ1-1 TRBV6-2/TRBV6-3 TRBD1 CASSPNLQGGAEAFF
TRBJ2-7 TRBV7-2 . CASRQPSSYEQYF
TRBJ1-5 TRBV4-2 . CASSLDGDPYSNQPQHF
TRBJ1-4 TRBV19 . CASSILTGGTNEKLFF
TRBJ2-1 TRBV7-9 TRBD1 CASSHRDRVNEQFF
TRBJ1-2 TRBV28 TRBD1 CASSFAGTGEGEGYGYTF
TRBJ1-2 TRBV27 TRBD1 CASRLMRQGNYGYTF
TRBJ1-4 TRBV18 . CASSPPGGPGEKLFF
TRBJ1-2 TRBV7-9 . CASSLAMRVGYGYTF
TRBJ2-5 TRBV3-1/TRBV3-2 TRBD2 CASSHSSAGETQYF
TRBJ1-6 TRBV6-5 TRBD1 CASGIRDRASPLHF
TRBJ2-7 TRBV5-1 TRBD2 CASSVASGPYEQYF
TRBJ1-3 TRBV7-9 TRBD1 CASSYDRGNTIYF
TRBJ2-7 TRBV6-5 . CASSSPRDNYEQYF
TRBJ1-2 TRBV5-1 . CASSRGGWENYGYTF
TRBJ2-7 TRBV28 . CASSFPGKGGTWGEQYF
TRBJ1-4 TRBV6-6 TRBD1 CASSLSGQGREKLFF
TRBJ2-7 TRBV5-1 . CASSSQGRGTYEQYF
TRBJ1-2 TRBV2 TRBD1 CASSGDRVDYGYTF
TRBJ2-7 TRBV5-8 TRBD1 CASSFKPGQGAREQYF
TRBJ1-5 TRBV15 . CATSRGGDKDQTQHF
TRBJ2-4 TRBV21-1 . CASSAGTARWAKNIQYF
TRBJ2-1 TRBV18 TRBD2 CASSRRSVTSGGVEQFF
TRBJ1-3 TRBV19 . CASSISAGRNTIYF
TRBJ2-1 TRBV27 TRBD1 CASSWTGWDEQFF
TRBJ2-7 TRBV27 . CASSLYPESSYEQYF
TRBJ1-2 TRBV4-2 TRBD1 CASSQGDRVNYGYTF
TRBJ1-2 TRBV30 TRBD1 CAWSPGQTFNYGYTF
TRBJ2-7 TRBV5-1 TRBD2 CASSTSGGAYEQYF
TRBJ2-3 TRBV19 . CASSTGQSSTDTQYF
TRBJ1-1 TRBV7-9 . CASRGPLNTEAFF
TRBJ1-4 TRBV4-2 . CASSDGEKLFF
TRBJ1-4 TRBV28 . CASSLDPATNEKLFF
TRBJ2-5 TRBV6-1 . CASSGVRGAPVETQYF
TRBJ2-7 TRBV4-1 TRBD1 CASSQAGQGTYEQYF